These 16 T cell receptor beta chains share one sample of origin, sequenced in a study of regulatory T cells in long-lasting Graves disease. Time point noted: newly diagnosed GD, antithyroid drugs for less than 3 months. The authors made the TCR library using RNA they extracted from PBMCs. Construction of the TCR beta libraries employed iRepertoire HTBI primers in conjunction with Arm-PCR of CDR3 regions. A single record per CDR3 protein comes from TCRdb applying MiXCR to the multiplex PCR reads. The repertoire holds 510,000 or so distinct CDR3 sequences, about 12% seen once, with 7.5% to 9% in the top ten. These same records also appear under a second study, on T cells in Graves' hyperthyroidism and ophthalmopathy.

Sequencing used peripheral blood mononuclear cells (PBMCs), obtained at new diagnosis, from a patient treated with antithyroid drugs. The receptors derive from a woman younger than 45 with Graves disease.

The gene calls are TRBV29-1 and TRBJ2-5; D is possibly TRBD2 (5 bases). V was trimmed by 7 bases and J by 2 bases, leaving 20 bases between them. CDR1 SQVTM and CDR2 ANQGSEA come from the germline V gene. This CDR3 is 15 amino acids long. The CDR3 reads CSAQGGGILQETQYF. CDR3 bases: TGCAGCGCCCAAGGTGGAGGCATTCTTCAAGAGACCCAGTACTTC.

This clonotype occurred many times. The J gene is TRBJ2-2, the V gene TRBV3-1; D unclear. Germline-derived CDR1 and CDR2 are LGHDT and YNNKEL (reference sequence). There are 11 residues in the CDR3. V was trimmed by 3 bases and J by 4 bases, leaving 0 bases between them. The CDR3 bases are TGTGCCAGCAGCCACACCGGGGAGCTGTTTTTT. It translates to CASSHTGELFF.

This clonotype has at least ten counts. CDR3 amino acids: CASSLWGAHTEAFF. Here the CDR3 DNA reads TGTGCCAGCAGTTTATGGGGGGCGCACACTGAAGCTTTCTTT. The rearrangement links TRBV12-3 or TRBV12-4 to TRBJ1-1; D is possibly TRBD1 (6 bases). This CDR3 has 14 residues. The V and J ends lost 2 bases and 3 bases respectively, with 10 bases between them.

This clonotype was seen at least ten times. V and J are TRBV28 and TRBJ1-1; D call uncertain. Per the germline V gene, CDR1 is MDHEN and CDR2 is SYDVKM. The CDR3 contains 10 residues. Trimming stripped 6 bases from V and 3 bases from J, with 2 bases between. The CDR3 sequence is CASRDTEAFF. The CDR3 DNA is TGTGCCAGCAGAGACACTGAAGCTTTCTTT.

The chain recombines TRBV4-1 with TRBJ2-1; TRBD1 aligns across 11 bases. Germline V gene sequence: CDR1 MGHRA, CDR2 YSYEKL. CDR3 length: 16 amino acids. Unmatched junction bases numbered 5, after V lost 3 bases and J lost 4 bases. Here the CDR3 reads CASSHPGTGGYNEQFF. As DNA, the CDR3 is TGCGCCAGCAGCCACCCCGGGACAGGGGGTTACAATGAGCAGTTCTTC.

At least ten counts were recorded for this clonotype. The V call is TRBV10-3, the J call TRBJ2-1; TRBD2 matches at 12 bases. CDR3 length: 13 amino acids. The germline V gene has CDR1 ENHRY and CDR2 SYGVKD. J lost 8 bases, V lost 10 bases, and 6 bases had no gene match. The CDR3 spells CATSTSGSYEQFF. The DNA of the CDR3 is TGTGCCACCTCGACTAGCGGGAGTTATGAGCAGTTCTTC.

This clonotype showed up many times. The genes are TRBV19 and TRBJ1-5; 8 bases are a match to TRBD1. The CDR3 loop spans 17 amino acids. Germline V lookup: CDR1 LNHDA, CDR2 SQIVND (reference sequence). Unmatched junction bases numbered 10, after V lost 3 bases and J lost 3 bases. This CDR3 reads CASSIRQGAVFNQPQHF. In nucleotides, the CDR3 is TGTGCCAGTAGTATCCGCCAGGGGGCGGTTTTCAATCAGCCCCAGCATTTT. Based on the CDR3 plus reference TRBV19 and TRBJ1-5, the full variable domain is DGGITQSPKYLFRKEGQNVTLSCEQNLNHDAMYWYRQDPGQGLRLIYYSQIVNDFQKGDIAEGYSVSREKKESFPLTVTSAQKNPTAFYLCASSIRQGAVFNQPQHFGDGTRLSIL.

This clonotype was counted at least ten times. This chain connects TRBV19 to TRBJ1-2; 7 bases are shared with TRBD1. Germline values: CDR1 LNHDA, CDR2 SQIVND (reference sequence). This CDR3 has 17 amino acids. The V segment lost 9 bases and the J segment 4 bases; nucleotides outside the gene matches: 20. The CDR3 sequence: CASDDWNRGGPPYGYTF. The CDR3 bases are TGTGCCAGCGACGATTGGAACAGGGGAGGACCACCCTATGGCTACACCTTC. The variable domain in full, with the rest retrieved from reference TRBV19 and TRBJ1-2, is DGGITQSPKYLFRKEGQNVTLSCEQNLNHDAMYWYRQDPGQGLRLIYYSQIVNDFQKGDIAEGYSVSREKKESFPLTVTSAQKNPTAFYLCASDDWNRGGPPYGYTFGSGTRLTVV.

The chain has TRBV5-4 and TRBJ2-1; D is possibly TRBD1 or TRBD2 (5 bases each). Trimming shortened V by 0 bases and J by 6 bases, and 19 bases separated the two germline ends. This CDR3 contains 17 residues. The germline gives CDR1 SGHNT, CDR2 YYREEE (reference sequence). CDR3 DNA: TGTGCCAGCAGCTTGGATTGGGCTGGGACGGGAATCAATGAGCAGTTCTTC. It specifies CASSLDWAGTGINEQFF.

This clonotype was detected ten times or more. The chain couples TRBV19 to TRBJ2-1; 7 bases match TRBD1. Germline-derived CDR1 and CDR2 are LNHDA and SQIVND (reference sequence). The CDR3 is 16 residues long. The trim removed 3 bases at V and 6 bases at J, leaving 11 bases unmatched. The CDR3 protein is CASSIGDRAFPNEQFF. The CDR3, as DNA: TGTGCCAGTAGTATCGGAGACAGGGCCTTCCCCAATGAGCAGTTCTTC. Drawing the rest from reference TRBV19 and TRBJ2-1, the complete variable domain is DGGITQSPKYLFRKEGQNVTLSCEQNLNHDAMYWYRQDPGQGLRLIYYSQIVNDFQKGDIAEGYSVSREKKESFPLTVTSAQKNPTAFYLCASSIGDRAFPNEQFFGPGTRLTVL.

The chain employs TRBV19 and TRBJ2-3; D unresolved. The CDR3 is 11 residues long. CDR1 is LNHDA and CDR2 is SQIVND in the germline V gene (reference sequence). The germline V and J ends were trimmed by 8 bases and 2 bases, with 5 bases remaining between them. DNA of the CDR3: TGTGCCAGTCGCCTCACAGATACGCAGTATTTT. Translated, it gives CASRLTDTQYF.

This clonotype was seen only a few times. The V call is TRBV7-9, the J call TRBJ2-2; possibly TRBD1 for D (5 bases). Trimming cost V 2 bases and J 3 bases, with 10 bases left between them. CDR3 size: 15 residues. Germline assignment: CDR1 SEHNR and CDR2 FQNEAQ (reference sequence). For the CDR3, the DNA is TGTGCCAGCAGCTTATTTGGGGCGGACACCGGGGAGCTGTTTTTT. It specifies CASSLFGADTGELFF.

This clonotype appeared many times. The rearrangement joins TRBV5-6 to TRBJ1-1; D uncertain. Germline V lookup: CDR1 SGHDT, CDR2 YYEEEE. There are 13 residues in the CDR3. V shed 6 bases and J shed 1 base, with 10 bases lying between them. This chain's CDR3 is CASTAGGNTEAFF. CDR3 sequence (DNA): TGTGCCAGCACGGCAGGTGGGAACACTGAAGCTTTCTTT.

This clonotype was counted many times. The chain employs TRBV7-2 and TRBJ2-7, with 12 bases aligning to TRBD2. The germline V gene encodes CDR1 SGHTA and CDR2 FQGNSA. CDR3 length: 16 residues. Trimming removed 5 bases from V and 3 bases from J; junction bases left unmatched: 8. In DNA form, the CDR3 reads TGTGCCAGCAGCCCTCGGACTAGCGGGATGGTCTACGAGCAGTACTTC. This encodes CASSPRTSGMVYEQYF. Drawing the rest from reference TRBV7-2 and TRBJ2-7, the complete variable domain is GAGVSQSPSNKVTEKGKDVELRCDPISGHTALYWYRQSLGQGLEFLIYFQGNSAPDKSGLPSDRFSAERTGGSVSTLTIQRTQQEDSAVYLCASSPRTSGMVYEQYFGPGTRLTVT.

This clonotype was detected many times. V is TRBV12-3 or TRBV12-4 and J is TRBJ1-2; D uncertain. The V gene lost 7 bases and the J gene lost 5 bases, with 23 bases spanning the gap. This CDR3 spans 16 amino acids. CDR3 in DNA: TGTGCCAGCACCTTTCGGTCGCAAACAAAGTCTTATGGCTACACCTTC. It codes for CASTFRSQTKSYGYTF.

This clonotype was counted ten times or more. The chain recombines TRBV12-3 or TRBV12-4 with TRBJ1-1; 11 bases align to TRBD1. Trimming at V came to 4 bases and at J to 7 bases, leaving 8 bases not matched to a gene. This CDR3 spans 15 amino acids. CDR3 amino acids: CASSSGTGGPYEAFF. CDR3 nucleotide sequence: TGTGCCAGCAGTTCCGGGACAGGGGGACCATATGAAGCTTTCTTT.